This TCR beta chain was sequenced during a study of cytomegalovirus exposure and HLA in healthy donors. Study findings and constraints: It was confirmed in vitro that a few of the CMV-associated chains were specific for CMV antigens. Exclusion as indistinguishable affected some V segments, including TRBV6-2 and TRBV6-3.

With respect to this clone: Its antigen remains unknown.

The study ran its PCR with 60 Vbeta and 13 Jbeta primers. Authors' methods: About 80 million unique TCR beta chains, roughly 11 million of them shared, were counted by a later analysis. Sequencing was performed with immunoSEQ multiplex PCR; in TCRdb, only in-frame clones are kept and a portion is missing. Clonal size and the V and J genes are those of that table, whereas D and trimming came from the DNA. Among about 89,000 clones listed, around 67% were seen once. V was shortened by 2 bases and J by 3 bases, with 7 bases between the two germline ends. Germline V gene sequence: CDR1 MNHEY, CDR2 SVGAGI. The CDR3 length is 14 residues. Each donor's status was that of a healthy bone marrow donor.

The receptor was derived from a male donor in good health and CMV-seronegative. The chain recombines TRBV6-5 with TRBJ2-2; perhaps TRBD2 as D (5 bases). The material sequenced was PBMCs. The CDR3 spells CASSYAADTGELFF. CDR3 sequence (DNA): TGTGCCAGCAGTTACGCAGCGGACACCGGGGAGCTGTTTTTT.